The following is a T cell receptor beta chain sequence with its context. Sequence at one end of the junction differs from germline and may be a read error. This specimen comes from a study of blood T cell repertoires in COVID-19. Background on the study: Material from acute and convalescent COVID-19 was sourced from the United States, Italy and Spain. PBMCs, B-cell-depleted T cells, or T cells were the source of the cDNA or gDNA that made up the material.

Original analysis: By means of reference gene primer amplification, nucleated cell counts were estimated. The repertoire was sequenced with immunoSEQ multiplex PCR; TCRdb's copy has only in-frame clones and lacks some. V and J calls and clone size come straight from that table; D and trimming were deduced from the DNA. The repertoire holds 50,000 to 65,000 clones, with around 85% as singletons. In germline, CDR1 is SGHRS, CDR2 YFSETQ. This CDR3 has 14 amino acids. Sequencing was done on a sample of peripheral blood. The chain links TRBV5-1 to TRBJ1-3; weak D call: TRBD1 (5 bases). This sequence originates from a man in his forties or fifties with acute or convalescent COVID-19. Here the CDR3 reads CASSFGQGGDTIYF. CDR3 DNA sequence: TGCGCCAGCAGCTTCGGCCAGGGTGGAGACACCATATATTTT.